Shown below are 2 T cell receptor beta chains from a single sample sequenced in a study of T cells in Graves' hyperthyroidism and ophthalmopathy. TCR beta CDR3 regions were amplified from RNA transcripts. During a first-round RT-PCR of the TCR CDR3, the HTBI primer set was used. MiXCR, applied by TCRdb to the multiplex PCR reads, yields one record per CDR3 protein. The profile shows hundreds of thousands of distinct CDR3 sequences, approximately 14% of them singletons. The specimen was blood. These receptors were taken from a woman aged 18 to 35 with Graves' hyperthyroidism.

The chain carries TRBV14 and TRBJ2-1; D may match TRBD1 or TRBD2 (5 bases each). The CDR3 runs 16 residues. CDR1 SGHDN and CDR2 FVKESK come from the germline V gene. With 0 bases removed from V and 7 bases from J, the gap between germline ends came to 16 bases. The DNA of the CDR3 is TGTGCCAGCAGCCAAGAAGGACGGGGCAGGGCGAATGAGCAGTTCTTC. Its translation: CASSQEGRGRANEQFF.

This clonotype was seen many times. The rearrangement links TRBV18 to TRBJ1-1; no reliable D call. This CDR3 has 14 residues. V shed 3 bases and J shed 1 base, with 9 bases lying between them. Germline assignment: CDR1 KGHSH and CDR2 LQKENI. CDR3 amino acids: CASSPGPGNTEAFF. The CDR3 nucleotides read TGTGCCAGCTCACCCGGACCCGGGAACACTGAAGCTTTCTTT.